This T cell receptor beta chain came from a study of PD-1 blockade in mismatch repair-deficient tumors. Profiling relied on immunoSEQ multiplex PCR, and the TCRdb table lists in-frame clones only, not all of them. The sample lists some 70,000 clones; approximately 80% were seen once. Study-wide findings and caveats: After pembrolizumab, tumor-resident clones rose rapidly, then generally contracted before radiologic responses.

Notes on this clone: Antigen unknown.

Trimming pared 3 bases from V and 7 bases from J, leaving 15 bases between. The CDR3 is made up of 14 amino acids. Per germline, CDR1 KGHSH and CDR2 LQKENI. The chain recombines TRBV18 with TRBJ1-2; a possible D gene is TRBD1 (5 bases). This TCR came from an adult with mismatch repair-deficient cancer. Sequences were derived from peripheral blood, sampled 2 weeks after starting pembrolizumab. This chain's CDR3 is CASSPLTVAGGYTF. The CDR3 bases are TGTGCCAGCTCACCTTTGACAGTGGCGGGTGGCTACACCTTC.